These T cell receptor beta chains were read from a single sample in a study of T-cell reconstitution after alpha-beta-depleted transplantation in children. From the PCR reads, TCRdb called clonotypes with MiXCR, one entry per CDR3 protein. The sample holds over 550,000 distinct CDR3 sequences, over 9.5% seen once. The sequences come from PBMCs from the stem cell graft donor, collected from the stem cell graft. These receptors were taken from a human donor who donated a stem cell graft to a child with acute myeloid leukemia. CDR3s include the opening cysteine and the closing phenylalanine or tryptophan. Fields, in order: CDR3 protein, J gene, V gene.

CASIRLAGFQDEQFF	TRBJ2-1	TRBV7-8
CSARIANEQYF	TRBJ2-7	TRBV20-1
CASSGQGGQETQYF	TRBJ2-5	TRBV7-2
CASSQRAAASEKLFF	TRBJ1-4	TRBV6-1
CATSRELDYEQYF	TRBJ2-7	TRBV15
CSVDSSGGQETQYF	TRBJ2-5	TRBV29-1
CASSRDGISSYEQYF	TRBJ2-7	TRBV27
CSASDPGLVYGYTF	TRBJ1-2	TRBV20-1
CASSFSRGANSPLHF	TRBJ1-6	TRBV12-3/TRBV12-4
CASSPGSTHHTQYF	TRBJ2-3	TRBV27
CASSSGTSGREELFF	TRBJ2-2	TRBV28
CASSGGPYEQFF	TRBJ2-1	TRBV5-5
CAWSPPPTSGYEQYF	TRBJ2-7	TRBV30
CSARLGGLGEQYF	TRBJ2-7	TRBV20-1
CASSFHRDSVGDTQYF	TRBJ2-3	TRBV12-3/TRBV12-4
CASSYGSVGTDTQYF	TRBJ2-3	TRBV6-5
CASSLATARHTQYF	TRBJ2-3	TRBV7-9
CASSRRQGGYGYTF	TRBJ1-2	TRBV3-1
CASSPFNEQFF	TRBJ2-1	TRBV12-3/TRBV12-4
CASSKRSSGANVLTF	TRBJ2-6	TRBV11-1
CASSQGLALNTGELFF	TRBJ2-2	TRBV13
CASSQEKGRGEQYF	TRBJ2-7	TRBV4-1
CAISGWGDEQFF	TRBJ2-1	TRBV10-3
CASSLDHGEQYF	TRBJ2-7	TRBV3-1
CSASEGGDNQPQHF	TRBJ1-5	TRBV20-1
CATVDGSSYNEQFF	TRBJ2-1	TRBV15
CSARTSKNYNEQFF	TRBJ2-1	TRBV20-1
CASSQTTFYGYTF	TRBJ1-2	TRBV6-2/TRBV6-3
CASSLDRGSYEQYF	TRBJ2-7	TRBV5-1
CASSQRLAGISSGANVLIF	TRBJ2-6	TRBV11-2
CSVRLYQETQYF	TRBJ2-5	TRBV20-1
CASMGAGYNSPLHF	TRBJ1-6	TRBV4-3
CASSQAPSNYGYTF	TRBJ1-2	TRBV4-3
CASSVGGGEAFF	TRBJ1-1	TRBV9
CASSLVGDGRNSPLHF	TRBJ1-6	TRBV7-8
CASTKDVTGELFF	TRBJ2-2	TRBV6-2/TRBV6-3
CASSPSWGQKNEKLFF	TRBJ1-4	TRBV7-2
CASSARQRSSYEQYF	TRBJ2-7	TRBV7-8
CSHGGTSGTEQFF	TRBJ2-1	TRBV29-1
CSAMYPGGQDTQYF	TRBJ2-3	TRBV20-1
CASSLGLQYHNEQFF	TRBJ2-1	TRBV3-1
CSAPRSGGNQPQHF	TRBJ1-5	TRBV20-1
CASSLGGGYEQYF	TRBJ2-7	TRBV12-3/TRBV12-4
CASRSGTLYEQYF	TRBJ2-7	TRBV6-2/TRBV6-3
CASSRQGSNTEAFF	TRBJ1-1	TRBV27